The text below deals with one TCR beta chain. TCRdb reprocessed the 5' RACE reads with MiXCR, giving one entry per CDR3 protein. This table holds around 250,000 distinct CDR3 sequences, under 8.5% found once. The sample belongs to a study of identical twins. Germline lookup yields CDR1 SGHRS and CDR2 YFSETQ. The V gene lost 4 bases and the J gene lost 5 bases, with 22 bases spanning the gap. The CDR3 is 17 residues long. The data were also submitted as part of a second study, on T cells expressing NK-cell markers.

Sequencing input: CD8+ T cells sorted from blood. The sequence derives from a woman between 18 and 29 years old in good health. The rearrangement uses TRBV5-1 and TRBJ2-1; possibly TRBD1 for D (5 bases). The CDR3 loop reads CASSPVLGDPLNNEQFF. CDR3 in DNA: TGCGCCAGCAGCCCCGTCCTAGGGGATCCTTTAAACAATGAGCAGTTCTTC.